A single sample gave rise to the 14 T cell receptor beta chains below, sequenced in a study of glioma-infiltrating T cells after dendritic cell vaccination. Produced via immunoSEQ multiplex PCR; TCRdb's table is partial and in-frame only. The sample has about 49,000 clones, 65% to 90% seen once. The sample consisted of blood, taken before dendritic cell vaccination. All receptors derive from a human donor with glioblastoma.

V gene TRBV6-5 combines with J gene TRBJ2-5; 11 bases map to TRBD1. J gave up 6 bases and V 6 bases, and 9 bases lay outside the gene matches. Looked up from germline, CDR1 is MNHEY and CDR2 is SVGAGI. The CDR3 extends over 15 amino acids. The CDR3 here is CASSPLGQGAKTQYF. The CDR3 region has the DNA TGTGCCAGCAGCCCCCTCGGACAGGGGGCTAAGACCCAGTACTTC.

V usage is TRBV5-1 and J usage is TRBJ2-3, with 8 positions matching TRBD1. The trim removed 4 bases at V and 5 bases at J, leaving 6 bases unmatched. The germline V gene encodes CDR1 SGHRS and CDR2 YFSETQ. This CDR3 contains 14 residues. In DNA, the CDR3 is TGCGCCAGCAGCCCAAGGACAGGGCAAGATACGCAGTATTTT. Translated: CASSPRTGQDTQYF.

This clone was recorded once. This sequence joins TRBV18 and TRBJ1-1; the D is unclear. Germline CDR1 is KGHSH and CDR2 is LQKENI. This CDR3 is built from 12 residues. V was trimmed by 2 bases and J by 5 bases, leaving 6 bases between them. The CDR3 sequence: CASSPAGTEAFF. The CDR3 nucleotides are TGTGCCAGCTCACCAGCGGGGACTGAAGCTTTCTTT.

CDR3 DNA: TGTGCCAGCAGTGAGGGACAGTTCTATGGCTACACCTTC. Its protein is CASSEGQFYGYTF. The chain employs TRBV2 and TRBJ1-2; 7 nucleotides align to TRBD1. The CDR3 spans 13 residues. J lost 4 bases, V lost 3 bases, and 2 bases had no gene match. CDR1 is SNHLY, CDR2 FYNNEI, per germline.

This clone has a handful of counts. At the DNA level, this CDR3 is encoded by other sequences in the same sample as well. Here the CDR3 reads CASSRGGSYEQYF. CDR3 coding DNA: TGCGCCAGCAGTCGCGGGGGCTCCTACGAGCAGTACTTC. The chain has TRBV5-1 and TRBJ2-7; 7 bases map to TRBD2. Germline lookup yields CDR1 SGHRS and CDR2 YFSETQ. Unmatched junction bases numbered 2, after V lost 5 bases and J lost 0 bases. The CDR3 sequence is 13 residues long.

V and J are TRBV19 and TRBJ1-5; TRBD1 matches at 9 bases. This CDR3 is 15 amino acids long. The ends lost 7 bases at V and 3 bases at J; junction bases unmatched: 7. Looked up from germline, CDR1 is LNHDA and CDR2 is SQIVND (reference sequence). CDR3 residues: CASNNRGRDNQPQHF. DNA of the CDR3: TGTGCCAGTAATAACAGGGGGCGCGACAATCAGCCCCAGCATTTT.

This clone was seen a single time. V is TRBV29-1 and J is TRBJ2-7; D might be TRBD1 (5 bases). V was cut by 6 bases and J by 3 bases, with 12 bases left in between. CDR1 is SQVTM and CDR2 is ANQGSEA in the germline V gene. This CDR3 is built from 12 residues. The CDR3 here is CSVELQDYEQYF. The CDR3 coding sequence is TGCAGCGTGGAATTACAGGACTACGAGCAGTACTTC.

The chain links TRBV30 to TRBJ1-2, with D possibly TRBD1 on 6 matching bases. The CDR3 is made up of 11 amino acids. Germline CDR1 GTSNPN, CDR2 SVGIG (reference sequence). V was trimmed by 3 bases and J by 8 bases, leaving 10 bases between them. CDR3 nucleotide sequence: TGTGCCTGGAGGGCAACAGGGGGCTACACCTTC. Protein product: CAWRATGGYTF.

The sample holds one count of this clone. The chain joins TRBV7-2 to TRBJ2-3, with 7 positions matching TRBD2. The CDR3 extends over 13 amino acids. Germline V CDR1 and CDR2: SGHTA, FQGNSA. V was clipped by 5 bases and J by 6 bases; unmatched bases: 5. The CDR3 DNA is TGTGCCAGCAGCGCCACTAGCGAGGATACGCAGTATTTT. Its protein product is CASSATSEDTQYF.

This clone appeared once. V and J are TRBV11-1 and TRBJ2-1, with D maybe TRBD2 (5 bases). CDR3 length: 16 residues. The V gene's germline CDR1 is SGHAT and CDR2 FQDESV (reference sequence). The V gene lost 5 bases and the J gene lost 4 bases, with 18 bases spanning the gap. The CDR3 protein is CASSPLPSFLYNEQFF. DNA of the CDR3: TGTGCCAGCAGCCCACTACCTAGCTTTTTATACAATGAGCAGTTCTTC.

The chain uses TRBV11-2 and TRBJ1-3, with 8 bases that match TRBD1. Trimming at V came to 5 bases and at J to 2 bases, leaving 5 bases not matched to a gene. The CDR3 totals 15 residues. Germline V gene lookup returns CDR1 SGHAT and CDR2 FQNNGV. CDR3 bases: TGTGCCAGCAGCCCAGGACAGGGACCTGGAAACACCATATATTTT. Protein sequence: CASSPGQGPGNTIYF.

CDR3 residues: CSVAAGLLAPLHF. The CDR3 DNA sequence: TGCAGCGTTGCGGCGGGACTCTTGGCACCCCTCCACTTT. This rearrangement joins TRBV29-1 to TRBJ1-6; D may be TRBD1 (5 bases). CDR1 is SQVTM and CDR2 is ANQGSEA in the germline V gene. This CDR3 has 13 residues. V dropped 4 bases and J dropped 11 bases, with 15 bases sitting between them. Full variable domain (remainder filled in from reference TRBV29-1 and TRBJ1-6): SAVISQKPSRDICQRGTSLTIQCQVDSQVTMMFWYRQQPGQSLTLIATANQGSEATYESGFVIDKFPISRPNLTFSTLTVSNMSPEDSSIYLCSVAAGLLAPLHFGNGTRLTVT.

This clone has more than one count but fewer than ten. Other DNA sequences in the sample encode the same CDR3. V gene TRBV7-2 combines with J gene TRBJ2-3; TRBD2 agrees at 10 bases. Trimming removed 2 bases from V and 4 bases from J; junction bases left unmatched: 3. The CDR3 consists of 15 residues. Germline V lookup: CDR1 SGHTA, CDR2 FQGNSA. CDR3 region: CASSLRLAGADTQYF. Here the CDR3 DNA reads TGTGCCAGCAGCTTACGGCTAGCGGGGGCAGATACGCAGTATTTT.

CDR3 sequence reads: CASTLLGKVGINEQFF. The CDR3, as DNA: TGTGCCAGCACCTTACTCGGGAAGGTGGGAATAAATGAGCAGTTCTTC. This chain connects TRBV6-6 to TRBJ2-1; D might be TRBD2 (5 bases). CDR1 and CDR2 from the germline V gene are MNHNY and SVGAGI (reference sequence). The CDR3 loop spans 16 amino acids. Trimming left V 7 bases short and J 7 bases short, with 23 bases between.